One T cell receptor (beta chain) is described in this entry. Antigen unknown. Primers: 60 V beta forward and 13 J beta reverse. This table comes from immunoSEQ multiplex PCR, and its TCRdb copy is limited to in-frame clones, with some not included. The table shows approximately 48,000 clones, with around 91% occurring only once. Time point denoted: after dendritic cell vaccination, including at tumor progression/relapse. These data are taken from a study of glioma-infiltrating T cells after dendritic cell vaccination. For the study at large: Autologous tumor lysate was loaded overnight onto monocyte-derived dendritic cells grown about seven days with IL-4 and GM-CSF. Study-wide results and limits: Longer survival after dendritic cell vaccination followed higher pretreatment TIL content. The cohort had few patients with full blood and tumor sets.

This TCR was recovered from a human donor with glioblastoma. Sequences were derived from blood, sampled after dendritic cell vaccination.

The CDR3 coding sequence is TGTGCCAGCAGCTTAGACATGAACACCGGGGAGCTGTTTTTT. It encodes CASSLDMNTGELFF. The gene calls are TRBV7-2 and TRBJ2-2; D is uncertain. The germline V gene encodes CDR1 SGHTA and CDR2 FQGNSA. Trimming removed 1 base from V and 1 base from J, with 4 bases in between. The CDR3 sequence is 14 residues long.